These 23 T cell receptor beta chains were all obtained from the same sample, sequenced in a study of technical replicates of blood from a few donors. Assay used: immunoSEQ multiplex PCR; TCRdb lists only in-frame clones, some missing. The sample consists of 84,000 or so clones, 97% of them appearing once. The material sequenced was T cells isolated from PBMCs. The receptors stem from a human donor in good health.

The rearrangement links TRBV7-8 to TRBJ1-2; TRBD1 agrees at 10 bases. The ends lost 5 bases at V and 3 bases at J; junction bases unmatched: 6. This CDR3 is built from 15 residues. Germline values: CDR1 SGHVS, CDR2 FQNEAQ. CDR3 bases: TGTGCCAGCAGCCCAGAGACAGGGGGCGACTATGGCTACACCTTC. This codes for CASSPETGGDYGYTF.

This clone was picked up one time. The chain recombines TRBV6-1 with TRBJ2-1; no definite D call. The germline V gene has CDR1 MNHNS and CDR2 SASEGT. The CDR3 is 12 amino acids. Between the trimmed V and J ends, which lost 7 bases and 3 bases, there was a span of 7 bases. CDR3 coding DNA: TGTGCCAGCACGCCAGACTACAATGAGCAGTTCTTC. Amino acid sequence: CASTPDYNEQFF.

CDR3 sequence reads: CASSSRTESPLGTEAFF. The CDR3 DNA is TGTGCCAGCAGCTCTAGGACAGAGTCCCCCCTTGGCACTGAAGCTTTCTTT. The rearrangement links TRBV5-6 to TRBJ1-1; perhaps TRBD1 as D (6 bases). Looked up from germline, CDR1 is SGHDT and CDR2 is YYEEEE. The CDR3 has 17 amino acids. Trimming took 3 bases from V and 4 from J, leaving 22 bases between them.

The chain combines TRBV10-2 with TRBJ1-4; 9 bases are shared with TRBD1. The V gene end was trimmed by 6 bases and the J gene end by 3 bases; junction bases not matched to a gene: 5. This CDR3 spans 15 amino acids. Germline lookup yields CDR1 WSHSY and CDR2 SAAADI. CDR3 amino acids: CASRDRGHPNEKLFF. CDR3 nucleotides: TGCGCCAGCAGGGACAGGGGTCACCCTAATGAAAAACTGTTTTTT.

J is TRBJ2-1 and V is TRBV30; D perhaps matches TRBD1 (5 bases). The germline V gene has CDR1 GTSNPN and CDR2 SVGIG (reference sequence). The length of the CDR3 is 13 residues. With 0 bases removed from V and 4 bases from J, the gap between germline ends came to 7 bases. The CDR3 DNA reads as TGTGCCTGGAGTGTAGGGGATTACAATGAGCAGTTCTTC. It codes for CAWSVGDYNEQFF.

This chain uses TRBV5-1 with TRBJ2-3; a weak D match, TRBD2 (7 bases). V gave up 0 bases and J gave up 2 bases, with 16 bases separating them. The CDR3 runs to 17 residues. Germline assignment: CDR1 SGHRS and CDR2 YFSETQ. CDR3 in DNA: TGCGCCAGCAGCTTGGGCCCTAGGGGGGGCCTCACAGATACGCAGTATTTT. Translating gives CASSLGPRGGLTDTQYF.

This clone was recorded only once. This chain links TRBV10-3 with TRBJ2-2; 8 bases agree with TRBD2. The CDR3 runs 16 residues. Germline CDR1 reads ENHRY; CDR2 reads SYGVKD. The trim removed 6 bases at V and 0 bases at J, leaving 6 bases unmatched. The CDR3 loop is CAISPTSGPNTGELFF. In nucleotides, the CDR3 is TGTGCCATCAGCCCTACTAGCGGCCCGAACACCGGGGAGCTGTTTTTT.

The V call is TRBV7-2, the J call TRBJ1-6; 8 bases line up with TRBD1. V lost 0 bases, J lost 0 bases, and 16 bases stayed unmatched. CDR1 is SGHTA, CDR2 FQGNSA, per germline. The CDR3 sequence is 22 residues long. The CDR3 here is CASSLAHTRTGYLSSYNSPLHF. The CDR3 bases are TGTGCCAGCAGCTTAGCCCACACCCGGACAGGGTATCTAAGCTCCTATAATTCACCCCTCCACTTT.

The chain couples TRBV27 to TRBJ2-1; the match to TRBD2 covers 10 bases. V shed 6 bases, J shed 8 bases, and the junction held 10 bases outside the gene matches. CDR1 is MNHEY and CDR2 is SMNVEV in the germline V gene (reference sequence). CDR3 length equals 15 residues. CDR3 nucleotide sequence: TGTGCCAGCAGCGGACCTAGCGGGGGACCCGATGAGCAGTTCTTC. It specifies CASSGPSGGPDEQFF.

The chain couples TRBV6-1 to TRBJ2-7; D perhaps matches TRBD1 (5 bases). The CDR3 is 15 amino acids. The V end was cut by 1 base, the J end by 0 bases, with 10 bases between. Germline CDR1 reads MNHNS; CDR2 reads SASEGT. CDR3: CASSEGMTASYEQYF. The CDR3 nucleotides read TGTGCCAGCAGTGAAGGGATGACAGCCTCCTACGAGCAGTACTTC.

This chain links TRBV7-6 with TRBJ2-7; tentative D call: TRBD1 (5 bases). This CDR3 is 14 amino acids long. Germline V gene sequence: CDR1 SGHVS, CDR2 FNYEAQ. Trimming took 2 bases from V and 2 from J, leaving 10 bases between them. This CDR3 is CASSLSPDTYEQYF. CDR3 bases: TGTGCCAGCAGCTTATCCCCGGACACCTACGAGCAGTACTTC.

The chain's CDR3 is CASSAPRSGESYNEQFF. The CDR3 nucleotides are TGTGCCAGCAGCGCCCCCCGGAGCGGGGAGAGCTACAATGAGCAGTTCTTC. The chain recombines TRBV9 with TRBJ2-1; 7 bases fit TRBD2. Germline V gene data show CDR1 as SGDLS and CDR2 as YYNGEE. The V and J ends lost 3 bases and 3 bases, in that order; junction bases with no gene match: 12. There are 17 residues in the CDR3.

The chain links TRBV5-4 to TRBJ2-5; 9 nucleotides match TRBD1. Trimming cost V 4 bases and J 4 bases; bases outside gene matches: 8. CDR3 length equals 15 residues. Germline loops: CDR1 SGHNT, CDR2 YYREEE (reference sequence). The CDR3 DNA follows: TGTGCCAGCAGCCAACAGGGGGCGCTCGTAGAGACCCAGTACTTC. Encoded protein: CASSQQGALVETQYF.

CDR3 bases: TGTGCCAGCAGTTTCAGTCGGAGGGCCCCCGGGGGCTACGAGCAGTACTTC. Its protein is CASSFSRRAPGGYEQYF. The V and J genes are TRBV28 and TRBJ2-7, with a tentative D call TRBD2 (6 bases). The CDR3 consists of 17 residues. The V end lost 3 bases, the J end lost 3 bases, and 21 bases lay between the germline ends. Looked up from germline, CDR1 is MDHEN and CDR2 is SYDVKM.

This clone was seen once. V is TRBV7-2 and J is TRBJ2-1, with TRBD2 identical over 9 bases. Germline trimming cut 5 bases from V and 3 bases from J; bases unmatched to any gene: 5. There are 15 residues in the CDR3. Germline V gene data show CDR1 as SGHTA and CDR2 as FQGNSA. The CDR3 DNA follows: TGTGCCAGCAGCATGACTAGCGGAAGCTACAATGAGCAGTTCTTC. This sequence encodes CASSMTSGSYNEQFF.

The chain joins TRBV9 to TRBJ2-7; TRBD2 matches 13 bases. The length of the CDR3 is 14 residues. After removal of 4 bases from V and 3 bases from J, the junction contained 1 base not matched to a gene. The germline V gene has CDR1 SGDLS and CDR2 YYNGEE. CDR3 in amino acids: CASSRTSGSYEQYF. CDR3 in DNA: TGTGCCAGCAGCCGGACTAGCGGGAGCTACGAGCAGTACTTC.

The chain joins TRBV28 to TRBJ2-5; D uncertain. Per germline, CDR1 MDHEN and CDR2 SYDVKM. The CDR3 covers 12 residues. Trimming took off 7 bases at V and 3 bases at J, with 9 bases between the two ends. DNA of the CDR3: TGTGCCAGCACAACGGGTGAAGAGACCCAGTACTTC. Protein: CASTTGEETQYF. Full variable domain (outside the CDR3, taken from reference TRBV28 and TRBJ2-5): DVKVTQSSRYLVKRTGEKVFLECVQDMDHENMFWYRQDPGLGLRLIYFSYDVKMKEKGDIPEGYSVSREKKERFSLILESASTNQTSMYLCASTTGEETQYFGPGTRLLVL.

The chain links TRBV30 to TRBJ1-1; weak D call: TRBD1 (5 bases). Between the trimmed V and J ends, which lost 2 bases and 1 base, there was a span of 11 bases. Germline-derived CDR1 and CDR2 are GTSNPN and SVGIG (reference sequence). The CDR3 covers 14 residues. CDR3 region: CAWSSWGGNTEAFF. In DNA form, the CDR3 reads TGTGCCTGGAGTTCATGGGGGGGGAACACTGAAGCTTTCTTT.

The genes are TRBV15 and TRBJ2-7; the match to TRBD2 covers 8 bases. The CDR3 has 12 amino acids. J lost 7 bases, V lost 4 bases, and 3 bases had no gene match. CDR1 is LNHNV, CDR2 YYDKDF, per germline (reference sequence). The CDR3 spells CATSKVAGEQYF. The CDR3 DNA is TGTGCCACCAGCAAGGTAGCGGGAGAGCAGTACTTC.

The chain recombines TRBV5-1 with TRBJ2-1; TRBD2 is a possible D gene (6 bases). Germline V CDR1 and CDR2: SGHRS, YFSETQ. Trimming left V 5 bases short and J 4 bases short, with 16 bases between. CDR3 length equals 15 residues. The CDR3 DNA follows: TGCGCCAGCAGTTACATGGTAGCGGCTTACAATGAGCAGTTCTTC. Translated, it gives CASSYMVAAYNEQFF.

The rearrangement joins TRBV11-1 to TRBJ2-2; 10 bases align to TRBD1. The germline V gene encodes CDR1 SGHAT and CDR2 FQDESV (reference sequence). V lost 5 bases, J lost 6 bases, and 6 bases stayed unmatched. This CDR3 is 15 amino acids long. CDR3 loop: CASSPGTGVAGELFF. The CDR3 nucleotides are TGTGCCAGCAGCCCCGGGACAGGGGTGGCCGGGGAGCTGTTTTTT. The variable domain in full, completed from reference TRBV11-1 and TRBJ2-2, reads EAEVAQSPRYKITEKSQAVAFWCDPISGHATLYWYRQILGQGPELLVQFQDESVVDDSQLPKDRFSAERLKGVDSTLKIQPAELGDSAMYLCASSPGTGVAGELFFGEGSRLTVL.

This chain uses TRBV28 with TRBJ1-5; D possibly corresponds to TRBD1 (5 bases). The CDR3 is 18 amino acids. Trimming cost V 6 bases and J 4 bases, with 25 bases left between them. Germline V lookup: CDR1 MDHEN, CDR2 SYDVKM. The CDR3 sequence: CASREVGGYVHTNQPQHF. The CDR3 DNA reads TGTGCCAGCAGGGAGGTGGGGGGTTATGTTCACACGAATCAGCCCCAGCATTTT.

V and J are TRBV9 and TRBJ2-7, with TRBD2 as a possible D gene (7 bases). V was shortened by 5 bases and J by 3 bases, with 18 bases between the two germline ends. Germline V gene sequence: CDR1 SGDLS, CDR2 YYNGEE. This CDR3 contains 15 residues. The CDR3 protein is CASSAGAGEYYEQYF. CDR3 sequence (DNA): TGTGCCAGCAGTGCAGGGGCGGGAGAATACTACGAGCAGTACTTC.